These T cell receptor beta chains were read from a single sample in a study of memory CD4+ T cells and cytomegalovirus serostatus. Clones were sequenced by immunoSEQ multiplex PCR, and TCRdb holds only the in-frame ones, with some missing. Of around 60,000 clones in the sample, roughly 80% are singletons; the top ten hold 0.7% to 0.9%. Sequenced sample: memory CD4+ T cells from blood. These receptors originate from an adult in good health and CMV-seronegative. Each CDR3 is given with its conserved first and last residue. D genes are given only for firm matches. Size tells how often a clone was seen (once, few, many) or the class of an expanded clone, and some rows leave it out.

J gene,V gene,clone size,D gene,CDR3 DNA,CDR3 protein
TRBJ1-1,TRBV19,-,-,TGTGCCAGTAGTCCCCAGCGGTTGAACACTGAAGCTTTCTTT,CASSPQRLNTEAFF
TRBJ2-7,TRBV14,-,-,TGTGCCAGCAGCCAAGTATTTTTCGAGCAGTACTTC,CASSQVFFEQYF
TRBJ2-5,TRBV10-1,-,TRBD2,TGCGCCAGCAGTGAGCTAGCGGGAGGGTCGGGGGAGACCCAGTACTTC,CASSELAGGSGETQYF
TRBJ1-2,TRBV25-1,-,-,TGTGCCAGCAGTGAAGTCGGAGGAAAAGGCTACACCTTC,CASSEVGGKGYTF
TRBJ2-5,TRBV6-5,-,-,TGTGCCAGCAGTTACTCGGGGGTTAGGGAGACCCAGTACTTC,CASSYSGVRETQYF
TRBJ2-5,TRBV2,-,TRBD2,TGTGCCAGCCCTCCTCTAGCGGGACCAGAGACCCAGTACTTC,CASPPLAGPETQYF
TRBJ1-4,TRBV30,-,TRBD1,TGTGCCTGGAGTTCCTACAGGGGGCGCAAAGAAAAACTGTTTTTT,CAWSSYRGRKEKLFF
TRBJ1-1,TRBV6-6,-,TRBD1,TGTGCCAGCGACGCCCAGAAACAGGGGATGAACACTGAAGCTTTCTTT,CASDAQKQGMNTEAFF
TRBJ1-2,TRBV7-9,-,-,TGTGCCAGCAGCTTAGTTATGGGGTTTGATTCCGTTTACGGCTACACCTTC,CASSLVMGFDSVYGYTF
TRBJ1-1,TRBV27,-,-,TGTGCCAGCAGTTTCAGGGACTTAGCTTTCTTT,CASSFRDLAFF
TRBJ2-5,TRBV4-2,few,-,TGTGCCAGCAGCCAAGCCGGCACTAGACTGTACCAAGAGACCCAGTACTTC,CASSQAGTRLYQETQYF
TRBJ1-1,TRBV5-1,-,-,TGCGCCAGCAGCTTGTCTAGGGATCTGAACACTGAAGCTTTCTTT,CASSLSRDLNTEAFF
TRBJ1-1,TRBV7-8,-,-,TGTGCCAGCAGCGTAACGAAGAACACTGAAGCTTTCTTT,CASSVTKNTEAFF
TRBJ2-1,TRBV7-2,few,TRBD2,TGTGCCAGCACTTCTAGCGGGAGTTACGATGAGCAGTTCTTC,CASTSSGSYDEQFF
TRBJ1-2,TRBV27,-,TRBD1,TGTGCCAGCAGTTTAACAGGGGACCCATCCTATGGCTACACCTTC,CASSLTGDPSYGYTF
TRBJ1-2,TRBV4-3,-,-,TGCGCCAGCAGCCAACGGACAGTCGACTATGGCTACACCTTC,CASSQRTVDYGYTF
TRBJ1-1,TRBV7-9,-,TRBD1,TGTGCCAGCAGCAAGGACAGGGCTTCCCTGAACACTGAAGCTTTCTTT,CASSKDRASLNTEAFF
TRBJ1-5,TRBV29-1,-,TRBD1,TGCAGCGTCGGACAGGGAGTCAATCAGCCCCAGCACTTT,CSVGQGVNQPQHF
TRBJ2-2,TRBV12-5,-,-,TGTGCTAGTGTGAAGGACAGTACGAACACCGGGGAGCTGTTTTTT,CASVKDSTNTGELFF
TRBJ1-2,TRBV11-2,-,-,TGTGCCAGCGAAGGGTGGGGGTCCGGCTACACCTTC,CASEGWGSGYTF
TRBJ2-3,TRBV7-3,-,TRBD2,TGTGCCAGCAGCCCGGGGACTAGCTCAGATACGCAGTATTTT,CASSPGTSSDTQYF
TRBJ1-3,TRBV18,-,-,TGTGCCAGCTCACAGGACCGCTCTGGAAACACCATATATTTT,CASSQDRSGNTIYF
TRBJ2-7,TRBV19,-,-,TGTGCCAGTAGTCGGGGAGTTGGAGCCTACGAGCAGTACTTC,CASSRGVGAYEQYF
TRBJ1-1,TRBV2,-,TRBD1,TGTGCCAACCCGTCCAGGGGGCGAACTGAAGCTTTCTTT,CANPSRGRTEAFF
TRBJ2-1,TRBV5-1,-,TRBD1,TGCGCCAGCATTCGGGACAGTGGCAATGAGCAGTTCTTC,CASIRDSGNEQFF
TRBJ1-1,TRBV5-1,-,TRBD1,TGCGCCAGCAGCTCGGCCGGGACAGGGGGAAACACTGAAGCTTTCTTT,CASSSAGTGGNTEAFF
TRBJ1-4,TRBV7-2,few,-,TGTGCCAGCAGCCCTTATCCCGTTGAAAAACTGTTTTTT,CASSPYPVEKLFF
TRBJ1-6,TRBV27,-,-,TGTGCCAGCAGTCAAAAGCCCCCCGGGGGGGTAGGTAATTCACCCCTCCACTTT,CASSQKPPGGVGNSPLHF
TRBJ2-5,TRBV4-2,-,TRBD2,TGTGCCAGCAGCCAAGTCTTGAGCGGGGGGGCGGAAGAGACCCAGTACTTC,CASSQVLSGGAEETQYF
TRBJ2-1,TRBV28,few,-,TGTGCCAGCAGCCTAGCGCCCTACAGTGATGAGCAGTTCTTC,CASSLAPYSDEQFF
TRBJ1-2,TRBV19,once,-,TGTGCCAGTAGTAGGTTGGGCTATGGCTACACCTTC,CASSRLGYGYTF
TRBJ1-5,TRBV15,-,TRBD1,TGTGCCACCAGCAGACAGGGGGCTGGCAATCAGCCCCAGCATTTT,CATSRQGAGNQPQHF
TRBJ1-1,TRBV23-1,-,-,TGCGCCAGCAAGGATAGGGGTCCCCTGAACACTGAAGCTTTCTTT,CASKDRGPLNTEAFF
TRBJ1-2,TRBV29-1,-,-,TGCAGCGTTAACAGAGATTATGGCTACACCTTC,CSVNRDYGYTF
TRBJ2-5,TRBV11-2,-,-,TGTGCCAGCAGCGTCCGTGTTGCCCAAGAGACCCAGTACTTC,CASSVRVAQETQYF
TRBJ2-5,TRBV5-6,-,TRBD1,TGTGCCAGCAGCTCACAGGGGGCGGAGACCCAGTACTTC,CASSSQGAETQYF
TRBJ1-5,TRBV18,-,-,TGTGCCAGCTCACCACGGGTGGTTATCGAAAGCGTGGGGCCCCAGCATTTT,CASSPRVVIESVGPQHF